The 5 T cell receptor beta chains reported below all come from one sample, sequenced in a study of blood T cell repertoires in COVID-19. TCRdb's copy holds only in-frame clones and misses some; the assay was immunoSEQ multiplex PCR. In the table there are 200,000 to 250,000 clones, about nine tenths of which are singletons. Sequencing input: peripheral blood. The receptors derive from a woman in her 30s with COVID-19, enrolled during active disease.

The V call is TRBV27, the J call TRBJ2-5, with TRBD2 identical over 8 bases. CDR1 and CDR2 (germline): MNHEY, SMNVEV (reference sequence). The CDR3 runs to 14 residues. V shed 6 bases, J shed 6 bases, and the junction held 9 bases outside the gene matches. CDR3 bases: TGTGCCAGCAGCCCAGGACTAGCTGGGCAGACCCAGTACTTC. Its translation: CASSPGLAGQTQYF.

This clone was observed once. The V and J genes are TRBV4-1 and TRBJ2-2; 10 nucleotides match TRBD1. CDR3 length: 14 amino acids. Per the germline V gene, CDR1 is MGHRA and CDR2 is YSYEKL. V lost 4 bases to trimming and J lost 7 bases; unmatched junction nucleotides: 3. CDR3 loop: CASSPGTGVGELFF. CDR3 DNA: TGCGCCAGCAGCCCCGGGACAGGGGTCGGGGAGCTGTTTTTT.

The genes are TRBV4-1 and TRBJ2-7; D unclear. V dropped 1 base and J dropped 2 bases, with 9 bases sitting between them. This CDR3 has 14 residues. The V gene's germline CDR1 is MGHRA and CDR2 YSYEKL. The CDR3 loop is CASSQGAGTYEQYF. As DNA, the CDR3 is TGCGCCAGCAGCCAAGGGGCAGGTACCTACGAGCAGTACTTC.

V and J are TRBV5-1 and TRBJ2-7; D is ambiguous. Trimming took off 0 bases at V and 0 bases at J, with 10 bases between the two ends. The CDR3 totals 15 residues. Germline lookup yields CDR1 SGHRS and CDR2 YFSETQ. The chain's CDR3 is CASSLGGLVSYEQYF. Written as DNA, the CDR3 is TGCGCCAGCAGCTTGGGAGGTTTGGTCTCCTACGAGCAGTACTTC.

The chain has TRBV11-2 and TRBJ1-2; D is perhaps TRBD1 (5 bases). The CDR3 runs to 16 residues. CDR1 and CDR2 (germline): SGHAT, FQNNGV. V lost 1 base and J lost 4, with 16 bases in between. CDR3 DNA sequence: TGTGCCAGCAGCTTAGGACAGCCAAAGGGCCTCTATGGCTACACCTTC. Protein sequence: CASSLGQPKGLYGYTF.